Described below is a single TCR beta chain sequence and its context. What it recognizes is unknown. This CDR3 spans 15 amino acids. Germline V gives CDR1 KGHSH, CDR2 LQKENI. With 2 bases removed from V and 1 base from J, the gap between germline ends came to 9 bases. This record comes from a study of shared clonotypes between healthy human individuals. Study-level information: Three CD4 naive, three CD4 memory, two CD8 naive and one CD8 memory plate were used per donor. Study outcomes and limitations: Memory subsets generally showed smaller estimated richness than naive subsets did. Only blood was sampled; tissue repertoires likely differ.

At a deep level, the assay was run. Generated by immunoSEQ multiplex PCR, the TCRdb table keeps only in-frame clones and is missing some. The repertoire consists of hundreds of thousands of clones, with roughly 70% occurring once and the leading ten covering about 2%. The material sequenced was memory CD4+ T cells sorted from blood. The subset was: CD45RA-negative fraction. The V and J genes are TRBV18 and TRBJ2-4; D tentatively fits TRBD1 or TRBD2 (5 bases each). The receptor's source is a woman in her twenties or thirties in good health. CDR3 in amino acids: CASSPGDGAKNIQYF. CDR3 bases: TGTGCCAGCTCACCAGGGGACGGGGCCAAAAACATTCAGTACTTC.